A selection of T cell receptor beta chains follows, all from one sample in a study of spatial heterogeneity in lung cancer. TCRdb redid the calling of the 5' RACE reads with MiXCR, one entry per CDR3 protein. The table includes tens of thousands of distinct CDR3 sequences, 10% to 15% detected once. This material consisted of PBMCs, taken at surgery. The receptor set was obtained from a male donor with early-stage non-small cell lung cancer. Each CDR3 is given without its conserved first and last residue. The size of a clone is reported for some rows only, either as once, few or many, or as a class for expanded clones.

CDR3aa,v_gene,abundance
ASSFRENVLT,TRBV7-9,few
ASSEGPGDTEAF,TRBV10-2,few
ASGQDRGENSPPH,TRBV2,NA
ASSVMGSGNTIY,TRBV9,NA
ASSRTGMTGELF,TRBV2,many
SVAGSTDTQY,TRBV20-1,few
ASRRDYTDTQY,TRBV27,many
ASTSLAGAGHNEQF,TRBV27,NA
ASSLAKGLAGGSTTYNEQF,TRBV5-6,NA
ATSRERGRGYT,TRBV15,few
ASSPGHEQF,TRBV7-3,few
ASSLSDDGGNTQY,TRBV5-4,few
ASSLGGEDEQF,TRBV11-2,NA
ASSRTSTDTQY,TRBV4-3,many
ASSLETNTEAF,TRBV5-1,many
ASSLVGRGYDEQF,TRBV7-9,NA
ASSPHTRDRFTEAF,TRBV5-1,NA
ASSLYLAGVYEQY,TRBV27,few
AISGGQGGSYEQY,TRBV10-3,few
ASKTDGGETQY,TRBV6-2/TRBV6-3,few
ASSLLHTLNYGYT,TRBV11-2,NA